This entry lists 6 T cell receptor beta chains sequenced from one sample in a study of beta chain features in type 1 diabetes. Every isolated RNA sample was fully reverse transcribed, so sequencing captured expressed TCRB transcripts. TCRdb's table, derived via immunoSEQ multiplex PCR, lists solely in-frame clones and lacks some. The data hold roughly 450,000 clones, with about 10% observed a single time. The source material was naive CD4+ T cells from blood. These receptors all stem from a young woman in good health.

This clone appeared a few times. This chain uses TRBV18 with TRBJ1-1; 7 positions agree with TRBD1. From germline, CDR1 is KGHSH and CDR2 LQKENI. This CDR3 has 15 residues. The V and J ends lost 0 bases and 2 bases, in that order; junction bases with no gene match: 3. CDR3: CASSPPGDRNTEAFF. The CDR3 DNA follows: TGTGCCAGCTCACCACCGGGGGACAGAAACACTGAAGCTTTCTTT.

The rearrangement joins TRBV7-9 to TRBJ1-2; D is unclear. Germline V gene data show CDR1 as SEHNR and CDR2 as FQNEAQ (reference sequence). The CDR3 spans 13 residues. With 7 bases removed from V and 4 bases from J, the gap between germline ends came to 13 bases. CDR3 protein: CASIKTSGYGYTF. The CDR3 DNA sequence: TGTGCCAGCATCAAGACCTCGGGCTATGGCTACACCTTC.

This clone was counted between two and nine times. This chain connects TRBV12-5 to TRBJ2-5; 8 bases align to TRBD1. In germline, CDR1 is LGHNT, CDR2 FRNRAP. The CDR3 totals 18 residues. The J segment lost 5 bases and the V segment lost 0 bases, leaving 14 bases of the junction unmatched. The CDR3: CASGLVVGGTGGFETQYF. CDR3 DNA sequence: TGTGCTAGTGGTTTGGTAGTCGGAGGGACAGGAGGTTTTGAGACCCAGTACTTC.

This clone was observed a handful of times. The genes are TRBV11-2 and TRBJ2-1; D is possibly TRBD2 (6 bases). Trimming shortened V by 5 bases and J by 4 bases, and 18 bases separated the two germline ends. Germline CDR1 and CDR2: SGHAT and FQNNGV. This CDR3 is built from 16 residues. The chain's CDR3 is CASSRRTGVPYNEQFF. The DNA of the CDR3 is TGTGCCAGCAGCCGTAGAACGGGAGTACCGTACAATGAGCAGTTCTTC.

The J gene is TRBJ2-2, the V gene TRBV5-6; D perhaps matches TRBD1 (5 bases). The CDR3 is 13 amino acids. Germline V gives CDR1 SGHDT, CDR2 YYEEEE. V lost 2 bases and J lost 6, with 8 bases in between. The CDR3 sequence is CASSFREPGELFF. CDR3 coding DNA: TGTGCCAGCAGCTTCAGGGAACCCGGGGAGCTGTTTTTT.

The chain uses TRBV30 and TRBJ2-2; possible D gene TRBD1, 6 bases. Germline V CDR1 and CDR2: GTSNPN, SVGIG (reference sequence). The CDR3 totals 14 residues. Trimming removed 2 bases at V and 7 bases at J, with 14 bases between. CDR3 bases: TGTGCCTGGAGTTACAGGGTGACAGGCGGGGAGCTGTTTTTT. Protein: CAWSYRVTGGELFF.